This T cell receptor beta chain was documented in a study of cytomegalovirus exposure and HLA in healthy donors (dated 2017 in TCRdb). For context, the study as a whole: According to a later analysis, the 120 or so validation repertoires were produced on the same platform as the approximately 690 repertoires of the first cohort. To predict cytomegalovirus infection status, the study combined high-throughput TCR immunosequencing, statistical association of individual TCRs with disease status, and machine learning. The study aimed to test whether signatures of past pathogen exposure could be identified by cataloging public T cell receptors. In addition to the first cohort of 500 to 850 subjects, a separate validation cohort of 120 different subjects was used.

The donors belonged to the validation cohort of under 150 subjects, which was separate from the roughly 700-subject first cohort. CDR1 and CDR2 were assigned from the germline V gene as SGHTA and FQGTGA. There are 14 amino acids in the CDR3, from cysteine to phenylalanine inclusive. Only the CDR3 DNA stays, 42 bases, in frame from base 1. Unmatched junction bases come to 5, with V trimmed by 5 bases and J by 5 bases. The library was made by the immunoSEQ multiplex PCR assay. The paper's processing steps were these. A statistical classification framework was built to diagnose cytomegalovirus status from the catalog of TCR beta chain sequences. In its TCRdb copy, this immuneACCESS table keeps in-frame sequences only and misses some clones. Where compared with another copy, unresolved V genes explain less than half of these, and the others have no known cause. Clone size and the V and J calls come from that table; the DNA yielded D and trimming. Here the sample has over 150,000 clones; approximately 87% occur a single time. Clones ranked in the top ten supply 5.5% to 6% of the sample.

For this clone: This clone's antigen is unknown. Per-base quality was not reported, and no clone a single base away is much larger than it.

Points the paper makes about the study in general: Subsequent analysis determined that TCRs grouped into clusters in the first cohort also showed a tendency toward co-occurrence across the roughly 130 validation repertoires, and 94% of cluster scores exceeded 0. The study gave a list of 150 to 200 TCR beta chains associated with cytomegalovirus. Across donors, most TCR sequences were observed very rarely, whereas some public TCRs were present in many individuals. The validation cohort had no HLA typing available for a later analysis, so co-occurrence within that cohort was assessed over all 130 or so repertoires. According to the authors, the approach could potentially be generalized to other disease states and immunological phenotypes. The classifier was reported to diagnose cytomegalovirus status with high specificity and sensitivity in both the original cohort and the validation cohort. A few of the identified cytomegalovirus-associated TCR beta chains were confirmed in vitro to be specific for cytomegalovirus antigens.

Rearrangement joined TRBV7-3 to TRBJ2-1, with 8 central nucleotides matching TRBD2. The sequenced material came from PBMCs. This sequence originates from a woman aged 25-40 years in good health and CMV-seronegative. At the DNA level, the sequence is TGTGCCAGCAGCGATCGGGGGGGCGACAATGAGCAGTTCTTC. This translates into CASSDRGGDNEQFF.